This T cell receptor beta chain is from a study of metastatic and nonmetastatic thyroid tumors. TCRdb recomputed clones from the PCR reads via MiXCR. Of 15,000 to 20,000 clones in the sample, 28% were seen once. CDR1 and CDR2 from the germline V gene are SGHAT and FQNNGV. V lost 5 bases and J 6 bases, leaving 20 bases between the germline ends. This CDR3 is 16 amino acids long. Patients underwent thyroid surgery, and none had received any treatment before it. This chain joins TRBV11-2 and TRBJ2-1; D call uncertain. The TCR sequence derives from a female donor with papillary thyroid cancer or a benign thyroid nodule (not recorded which). Some clones in this sample may be carry-over from other donors' samples. Sequenced sample: tumor tissue. CDR3 in DNA: TGTGCCAGCAGCCCGTACCTGAAGGGCGCTGGCAATGAGCAGTTCTTC. It is translated as CASSPYLKGAGNEQFF.